This is a list of T cell receptor beta chains from one sample in a study of cytomegalovirus exposure and HLA in healthy donors. Produced via immunoSEQ multiplex PCR; TCRdb's table is partial and in-frame only. The repertoire holds some 250,000 clones, with 81% as singletons. Specimen: PBMCs. Receptors originate from a woman aged 60-70 years in good health and CMV-seropositive. Both conserved end residues are part of each CDR3. Each record gives: J gene, D gene, V gene, CDR3 length, clone size, CDR3 DNA, CDR3 protein. D genes are given only for firm matches. A clone size is listed for some rows: how often the clone was seen (once, few, many), or a class if it is expanded.

TRBJ2-7 NA TRBV2 16 few TGTGCCAGCAGTGAAGAGGCGGACAGAGTAGGTAACGAGCAGTACTTC CASSEEADRVGNEQYF
TRBJ2-2 NA TRBV5-1 15 NA TGCGCCAGCAGCTTTGGGGCCCTTAAGGCCGGGGAGCTGTTTTTT CASSFGALKAGELFF
TRBJ2-5 NA TRBV27 16 NA TGTGCCAGCAGTCCGTTTCGAGTCAGCATCAGGGAGACCCAGTACTTC CASSPFRVSIRETQYF
TRBJ1-1 NA TRBV29-1 13 NA TGCAGCGTTTCGGGACAAATGAACACTGAAGCTTTCTTT CSVSGQMNTEAFF
TRBJ1-1 NA TRBV6-1 12 NA TGTGCCAGCAGCGGTTTCGGGGCTGAAGCTTTCTTT CASSGFGAEAFF
TRBJ2-7 NA TRBV6-1 11 NA TGTGCCAGCAGTGATACGGTCGAGCAGTACTTC CASSDTVEQYF
TRBJ2-3 NA TRBV6-6 14 NA TGTGCCAGCAAAGGGACGGGGGGCACAGATACGCAGTATTTT CASKGTGGTDTQYF
TRBJ2-7 TRBD2 TRBV29-1 14 NA TGCAGCGTTGAAGGTAGCGGGAGAAGAAGCGAGCAGTACTTC CSVEGSGRRSEQYF
TRBJ1-2 TRBD1 TRBV6-6 14 NA TGTGCCAGCAGTTACGACAGGGGGAACTATGGCTACACCTTC CASSYDRGNYGYTF
TRBJ1-1 NA TRBV28 13 few TGTGCCAGCAGACTGAGGGGGTCTAGTGAAGCTTTCTTT CASRLRGSSEAFF
TRBJ1-5 NA TRBV30 13 NA TGTGCCTGGAGTCGGGGGACCAATCAGCCCCAGCATTTT CAWSRGTNQPQHF
TRBJ1-2 NA TRBV4-1 14 NA TGCGCCAGCAGCCACGAACAGGGCACTACGGGCTACACCTTC CASSHEQGTTGYTF
TRBJ2-7 TRBD2 TRBV9 16 NA TGTGCCAGCAGCTCCGGGCGGAGCGGGAGATACTACGAGCAGTACTTC CASSSGRSGRYYEQYF
TRBJ1-1 TRBD1 TRBV29-1 12 NA TGCAGCGTCCTTTCAGGGGGCACTGAAGCTTTCTTT CSVLSGGTEAFF
TRBJ2-1 NA TRBV30 14 NA TGTGCCTGGAAGGGGGAATTGTTCTACAATGAGCAGTTCTTC CAWKGELFYNEQFF
TRBJ2-5 TRBD2 TRBV27 16 NA TGTGCCAGCAGTTTGGCTAGCGGGCTAGGGGGAGAGACCCAGTACTTC CASSLASGLGGETQYF
TRBJ1-4 TRBD1 TRBV18 13 NA TGTGCCAGCTCCCACCGGGACAGGGTTAAACTGTTTTTT CASSHRDRVKLFF
TRBJ1-5 NA TRBV28 17 once TGTGCCAGCAGTAAAACCCTCCTAGGAGGGCGGAATCAGCCCCAGCATTTT CASSKTLLGGRNQPQHF
TRBJ1-5 NA TRBV18 17 NA TGTGCCAGCTCACCCTCTGTTCGCGGGGGCGGCAATCAGCCCCAGCATTTT CASSPSVRGGGNQPQHF
TRBJ2-2 NA TRBV5-4 16 once TGTGCCAGCAGCTTAGGGCAGGGGTACCGGACCGGGGAGCTGTTTTTT CASSLGQGYRTGELFF
TRBJ1-1 TRBD1 TRBV15 16 NA TGTGCCACCAGCCTACCTCCGGGACAGTTGAACACTGAAGCTTTCTTT CATSLPPGQLNTEAFF
TRBJ2-4 TRBD2 TRBV19 14 NA TGTGCCAGTAGGAAAGCGGGAGTTAAAAACATTCAGTACTTC CASRKAGVKNIQYF
TRBJ2-6 NA TRBV9 16 NA TGTGCCAGCAGCCCCAAAGCGATCTCTGGGGCCAACGTCCTGACTTTC CASSPKAISGANVLTF
TRBJ2-7 NA TRBV27 15 once TGTGCCAGCAGTCTATCGCCGGGGTCTAACTACGAGCAGTACTTC CASSLSPGSNYEQYF
TRBJ2-7 TRBD2 TRBV7-4 19 NA TGTGCCAGCAGCTTAGGGGAGTCTAGCGGGAGGCTAGAATCCTACGAGCAGTACTTC CASSLGESSGRLESYEQYF
TRBJ2-7 NA TRBV28 12 NA TGTGCCAGCCGCCAAAGCGGTTACGAGCAGTACTTC CASRQSGYEQYF
TRBJ1-5 NA TRBV5-6 17 NA TGTGCCAGCAGTTATAGCGGCGGGGGGCGAAGCAATCAGCCCCAGCATTTT CASSYSGGGRSNQPQHF
TRBJ1-5 NA TRBV5-1 14 NA TGCGCCAGCAGCTTAGGGGAGGGTAATCAGCCCCAGCATTTT CASSLGEGNQPQHF
TRBJ2-2 NA TRBV9 18 NA TGTGCCAGCAGCGCGGGTCAGGCGGGTGAGCGGAACACCGGGGAGCTGTTTTTT CASSAGQAGERNTGELFF
TRBJ1-2 TRBD1 TRBV10-2 15 NA TGCGCCAGCAGCTGGCAGGGGGTAGGAAATAATGGCTACACCTTC CASSWQGVGNNGYTF
TRBJ2-4 NA TRBV9 14 NA TGTGCCAGCAGCGTAGGATCAACGGGAAACATTCAGTACTTC CASSVGSTGNIQYF
TRBJ2-1 TRBD1 TRBV4-1 17 NA TGCGCCAGCAGCCAAGATATTACAGGGGTATCCTACAATGAGCAGTTCTTC CASSQDITGVSYNEQFF
TRBJ1-2 NA TRBV7-3 13 NA TGTGCCAGCAGAATGGGGGGAAGCTATGGCTACACCTTC CASRMGGSYGYTF
TRBJ2-7 NA TRBV5-1 15 NA TGCGCCAGCAGCTTGTTCGACAGGCCAAATTACGAGCAGTACTTC CASSLFDRPNYEQYF
TRBJ2-3 TRBD1 TRBV7-9 16 NA TGTGCCAGCAGCTCCACCGGGACAGGGGGGCCAGATACGCAGTATTTT CASSSTGTGGPDTQYF
TRBJ1-5 TRBD1 TRBV7-2 16 NA TGTGCCAGCAGCTTCGGACAGGGTTTTGGCAATCAGCCCCAGCATTTT CASSFGQGFGNQPQHF
TRBJ1-1 NA TRBV13 13 NA TGTGCCAGCAGAACAGGGCTTAACACTGAAGCTTTCTTT CASRTGLNTEAFF
TRBJ2-5 NA TRBV5-1 16 NA TGCGCCAGCAGCTTGGTCATCACCAAGGGGGAAGAGACCCAGTACTTC CASSLVITKGEETQYF
TRBJ1-3 NA TRBV28 16 NA TGTGCCAGCAGTTCCCGACAGGACCTCTCTGGAAACACCATATATTTT CASSSRQDLSGNTIYF
TRBJ2-2 NA TRBV10-1 17 NA TGCGCCAGCAGTGAGGGTAACTTACCCTTCGGCACCGGGGAGCTGTTTTTT CASSEGNLPFGTGELFF
TRBJ1-6 TRBD1 TRBV2 13 NA TGTGCCAGCAGTTTGGGACAGGGGTCACCCCTCCACTTT CASSLGQGSPLHF
TRBJ2-5 NA TRBV5-4 15 once TGTGCCAGCAGCTTAGGTAGCAAGCCCCAAGAGACCCAGTACTTC CASSLGSKPQETQYF
TRBJ2-7 TRBD1 TRBV4-1 15 few TGCGCCAGCAGCCAACAACAGGGGACGCGGTACGAGCAGTACTTC CASSQQQGTRYEQYF